These T cell receptor beta chains were read from a single sample in a study of chemoradiotherapy in HPV16-positive cancers. Clones were read by immunoSEQ multiplex PCR, and TCRdb kept only the in-frame ones, dropping some. The table includes 40,000 to 60,000 clones, about 88% detected once. This sample comprised blood, obtained from a patient who underwent chemoradiotherapy. These receptors originate from a human donor with HPV-associated anogenital cancer. Both conserved end residues are part of each CDR3. D genes are given only for firm matches. Size is omitted from some rows. Given values are once, few, many or a class for expanded clones.

TRBV7-8	TRBJ2-5	NA	NA	TGTGCCAGCAGCATCCGACAAGCTTTAGTGGGAGAGACCCAGTACTTC	CASSIRQALVGETQYF
TRBV11-2	TRBJ2-1	NA	NA	TGTGCCAGCAGCTCGGAGGTATACAATGAGCAGTTCTTC	CASSSEVYNEQFF
TRBV9	TRBJ2-7	NA	TRBD2	TGTGCCAGCAGCGGCCCCGGGACTAGCGGCGAGCAGTACTTC	CASSGPGTSGEQYF
TRBV7-2	TRBJ2-5	NA	NA	TGTGCCAGCACCCCCAGGGGAGGGGGCCAAGAGACCCAGTACTTC	CASTPRGGGQETQYF
TRBV7-7	TRBJ2-1	NA	NA	TGTGCTAGCAGCGCCTCCGGGAGAAACAATGAGCAGTTCTTC	CASSASGRNNEQFF
TRBV6-5	TRBJ2-7	NA	TRBD1	TGTGCCAGCAGTCCGGGACAGCTCAATTCCTACGAGCAGTACTTC	CASSPGQLNSYEQYF
TRBV11-2	TRBJ1-4	NA	NA	TGTGCCAGCAGTGCAACTAATGAAAAACTGTTTTTT	CASSATNEKLFF
TRBV5-1	TRBJ2-5	NA	TRBD2	TGCGCCAGCAGCTTGGGGGCGGGGGGGCCCCCAGAGACCCAGTACTTC	CASSLGAGGPPETQYF
TRBV9	TRBJ2-7	NA	NA	TGTGCCAGCAGCGTAGGCGGGACAGTACCCTACGAGCAGTACTTC	CASSVGGTVPYEQYF
TRBV5-1	TRBJ2-7	once	TRBD1	TGCGCCAGCAGCTTTCAGGGGGCCCACGAGCAGTACTTC	CASSFQGAHEQYF
TRBV10-1	TRBJ2-7	NA	NA	TGCGCCAGCAGTGAAGCGGGTTCCAGCTCCTACGAGCAGTACTTC	CASSEAGSSSYEQYF
TRBV7-2	TRBJ2-1	NA	TRBD1	TGTGCCAGCAGGCCACAGGGGACCCTTTACAATGAGCAGTTCTTC	CASRPQGTLYNEQFF
TRBV6-6	TRBJ1-2	NA	NA	TGTGCCAGCAGTTCCGGACAGCTCTATGGCTACACCTTC	CASSSGQLYGYTF
TRBV2	TRBJ2-7	NA	NA	TGTGCCAGCAGTGAGGCGGGGACCTACGAGCAGTACTTC	CASSEAGTYEQYF
TRBV5-1	TRBJ2-1	NA	TRBD2	TGCGCCAGCAGCCTTGGGACTAGCGGGATCGAGGAGCAGTTCTTC	CASSLGTSGIEEQFF
TRBV4-3	TRBJ1-2	NA	NA	TGCGCCAGCAGCCAAGGGGCAGGATCTAACTATGGCTACACCTTC	CASSQGAGSNYGYTF
TRBV4-2	TRBJ1-5	NA	TRBD1	TGTGCCAGCAGCCAGGGACAGGACAATCAGCCCCAGCATTTT	CASSQGQDNQPQHF
TRBV30	TRBJ2-2	NA	NA	TGTGCCTGGAGGGCCGAAGCCACCGGGGAGCTGTTTTTT	CAWRAEATGELFF
TRBV18	TRBJ1-1	NA	NA	TGTGCCAGCTCACCAACCAAAGGGGGGGACACTGAAGCTTTCTTT	CASSPTKGGDTEAFF
TRBV6-5	TRBJ1-5	few	NA	TGTGCCAGCAGTTACTGGGAGGGAAGTCAGCCCCAGCATTTT	CASSYWEGSQPQHF
TRBV6-5	TRBJ1-1	few	TRBD1	TGTGCCAGCAGTTCGGGACAGCCGAACACTGAAGCTTTCTTT	CASSSGQPNTEAFF
TRBV4-3	TRBJ1-4	NA	NA	TGCGCCAGCAGCCAAGAGGGTACGGGGTTCGGCGAAAAACTGTTTTTT	CASSQEGTGFGEKLFF
TRBV4-1	TRBJ2-1	NA	TRBD2	TGCGCCAGCAGCCAACAAGATAAGGGGACTAGCGGGAGGCATGAGCAGTTCTTC	CASSQQDKGTSGRHEQFF
TRBV6-5	TRBJ1-2	NA	NA	TGTGCCAGCAGTTCCGGGACATATAACTATGGCTACACCTTC	CASSSGTYNYGYTF
TRBV7-2	TRBJ1-6	once	TRBD1	TGTGCCAGCAGCCCGGGGACAGGAGGTAATTCACCCCTCCACTTT	CASSPGTGGNSPLHF
TRBV6-6	TRBJ1-4	NA	NA	TGTGCTTCATCGGGCAGGACGAATGAAAAACTGTTTTTT	CASSGRTNEKLFF
TRBV7-2	TRBJ2-5	NA	TRBD1	TGTGCCAGCAGCTGGGGACAGTCCAAGCGGGAGACCCAGTACTTC	CASSWGQSKRETQYF
TRBV14	TRBJ1-2	NA	NA	TGTGCCAGCAGCCAGCAGGGTCTATTTGACTATGGCTACACCTTC	CASSQQGLFDYGYTF
TRBV7-2	TRBJ1-5	NA	NA	TGTGCCAGCTCCGGGCACAATCAGCCCCAGCATTTT	CASSGHNQPQHF
TRBV25-1	TRBJ1-1	NA	NA	TGTGCCAGCAGCGACTTTGGACGGACGAACACTGAAGCTTTCTTT	CASSDFGRTNTEAFF
TRBV9	TRBJ2-2	NA	NA	TGTGCCAGCAGCGTAGTGGGGACCACCGGGGAGCTGTTTTTT	CASSVVGTTGELFF
TRBV6-5	TRBJ1-1	NA	TRBD1	TGTGCCAGCAGTTACTTAAAGAGACAGGGGAACACTGAAGCTTTCTTT	CASSYLKRQGNTEAFF
TRBV30	TRBJ2-7	NA	NA	TGTGCCTGGAGTTCTCCCTACGAGCAGTACTTC	CAWSSPYEQYF
TRBV10-3	TRBJ2-3	NA	TRBD2	TGTGCCATCAGTGACCCAGCGGGGGCCGCAGATACGCAGTATTTT	CAISDPAGAADTQYF